The rows below give T cell receptor beta chains drawn from one sample of a study of CD4 T cells in relation to SARS-CoV-2 and coronaviruses. The antigens these receptors bind are not known. Profiling relied on immunoSEQ multiplex PCR, and the TCRdb table lists in-frame clones only, not all of them. Of around 32,000 clones in the sample, over 75% were seen once. The specimen was CD4+ T cells from PBMCs, cultured in vitro. The receptors derive from a human donor in good health. Each CDR3 is given with its conserved first and last residue.

j_call v_call cdr3_aa
TRBJ2-6 TRBV6-1 CASSEGVVGANVLTF
TRBJ1-1 TRBV30 CAWSPRIEAFF
TRBJ2-7 TRBV21-1 CASSSRTSPFSYEQYF
TRBJ2-7 TRBV2 CASSGGTGGLYEQYF
TRBJ2-7 TRBV2 CASTRTGGEQYF
TRBJ2-2 TRBV10-3 CAIRTSGRQTGELFF
TRBJ2-7 TRBV5-1 CASSLALAGVYEQYF
TRBJ1-1 TRBV5-1 CASSLGTGRAAFF
TRBJ1-5 TRBV29-1 CSSQPHGGIPYQPQHF
TRBJ1-4 TRBV11-2 CASSFTDSNEKLFF
TRBJ2-5 TRBV11-3 CASSRRGDQETQYF
TRBJ2-7 TRBV3-1/TRBV3-2 CASRGLAGGEQYF
TRBJ2-2 TRBV7-8 CASSLGGGTTGELFF
TRBJ2-2 TRBV5-1 CASSFAQGYTGELFF
TRBJ1-5 TRBV7-2 CASSVQNQPQHF
TRBJ1-6 TRBV19 CASSIQGARLDSPLHF
TRBJ1-2 TRBV3-1/TRBV3-2 CASSTDGANYGYTF
TRBJ2-2 TRBV2 CARDGTGKGTGELFF
TRBJ1-2 TRBV11-2 CASSSNYGYTF
TRBJ1-2 TRBV4-2 CASSQDVRAQGYGYTF
TRBJ1-6 TRBV7-2 CASSASPNSPLHF
TRBJ1-6 TRBV27 CASSFTNSPLHF
TRBJ2-7 TRBV2 CASSEGGVGQYF
TRBJ1-2 TRBV4-3 CASSHVPPRNYGYTF
TRBJ1-2 TRBV5-4 CASSLEDGYTF
TRBJ2-1 TRBV27 CASSLDNEQFF
TRBJ1-2 TRBV7-9 CASSSWTGDYGYTF
TRBJ1-2 TRBV6-5 CASIGVGYTF
TRBJ2-7 TRBV6-5 CASSYGQDGREQYF
TRBJ2-1 TRBV11-2 CASSFAAGTYNEQFF
TRBJ1-1 TRBV7-9 CASSPPWGGGRRTEAFF
TRBJ2-5 TRBV30 CAWRAAGGFSRETQYF
TRBJ1-1 TRBV5-4 CASSFPGQGAGAFF
TRBJ2-1 TRBV19 CASSIDPRDPYNEQFF
TRBJ1-3 TRBV6-5 CASIANAGNTIYF
TRBJ1-4 TRBV5-1 CASSLNAGPNEKLFF
TRBJ2-1 TRBV9 CASSVDPYNEQFF
TRBJ1-6 TRBV7-9 CASSLGVSYNSPLHF
TRBJ2-1 TRBV7-3 CASSSPRPRDQSSGLYNEQFF
TRBJ2-7 TRBV6-6 CASRESGSSYEQYF